Listed below are T cell receptor beta chains from one sample, sequenced in a study of T cells in Graves' hyperthyroidism and ophthalmopathy. MiXCR was run by TCRdb on the multiplex PCR reads, yielding one entry per CDR3 protein. The data hold 560,000 or so distinct CDR3 sequences, with roughly 21% observed a single time. The source material was blood. Receptors were obtained from a man aged 40-49 years with Graves' ophthalmopathy. CDR3s include the opening cysteine and the closing phenylalanine or tryptophan. D genes are given only for firm matches. Size is stated for part of the rows, as once, few or many counts, or as a class when the clone is expanded.

d_call	v_call	j_call	clone_size	cdr3_nt	cdr3_aa
NA	TRBV2	TRBJ1-1	many	TGTGCCAGCAGTGGCACTGAAGCTTTCTTT	CASSGTEAFF
NA	TRBV12-3/TRBV12-4	TRBJ1-1	NA	TGTGCCAGCACCGGGGGGGGTCTCACTGAAGCTTTCTTT	CASTGGGLTEAFF
NA	TRBV6-2/TRBV6-3	TRBJ2-5	few	TGTGCCAGCAGCCCTCCTTTTGGTCGGGGAGAGACCCAGTACTTC	CASSPPFGRGETQYF
NA	TRBV13	TRBJ1-3	few	TGTGCCAGCAGCGCGCCTACTGAGAGCTCTGGAAACACCATATATTTT	CASSAPTESSGNTIYF
NA	TRBV5-6	TRBJ1-2	NA	TGTGCCAGCAGCCCCGGACAGTTGGTGGTCTATGGCTACACCTTC	CASSPGQLVVYGYTF
TRBD2	TRBV3-1	TRBJ2-1	NA	TGTGCCAGCAGACCCACTAGCGGGGGGGCCAGTGAGCAGTTCTTC	CASRPTSGGASEQFF
NA	TRBV7-3	TRBJ2-2	many	TGTGCCAGCAGCTTAAGGGGTTCCGGGGAGCTGTTTTTT	CASSLRGSGELFF
NA	TRBV20-1	TRBJ1-4	NA	TGCAGTGCTAGAGATTTGCTGGGGGAAGAGTTTGAAAAACTGTTTTTT	CSARDLLGEEFEKLFF
NA	TRBV7-9	TRBJ1-6	few	TGTGCCAGCAGCTTACGGGGAGGTGATTCACCCCTCCACTTT	CASSLRGGDSPLHF
TRBD1	TRBV7-2	TRBJ2-1	few	TGTGCCAGCAGCTTAGATTCGACAGGGGGGGCCAATGAGCAGTTCTTC	CASSLDSTGGANEQFF
TRBD2	TRBV28	TRBJ2-1	many	TGTGCCAGCAGTTTTGGAGGGAGGGCCTACAATGAGCAGTTCTTC	CASSFGGRAYNEQFF
NA	TRBV13	TRBJ1-1	many	TGTGCCAGCAGCTCACACAGGGTATCATCTGAAGCTTTCTTT	CASSSHRVSSEAFF
NA	TRBV7-2	TRBJ2-3	many	TGTGCCAGCAGCTTATCCGCGGGCACAGATACGCAGTATTTT	CASSLSAGTDTQYF
TRBD2	TRBV20-1	TRBJ2-1	NA	TGCAGTGCTAGAGCTAGCGGGAGGAGCAATGAGCAGTTCTTC	CSARASGRSNEQFF
NA	TRBV25-1	TRBJ2-5	once	TGTGCCACCGGACACTTTTTCCAAGAGACCCAGTACTTC	CATGHFFQETQYF
NA	TRBV3-1	TRBJ2-6	many	TGTGCCAGCAGCCCGACGGCATCCGGGGCCAACGTCCTGACTTTC	CASSPTASGANVLTF
TRBD2	TRBV9	TRBJ2-3	NA	TGTGCCAGCAGCGTGAGCTTGCGGAATAGCGGGAGTGATACGCAGTATTTT	CASSVSLRNSGSDTQYF
NA	TRBV5-8	TRBJ2-7	NA	TGTGCCAGCAGCTTGCATGTCTACGAGCAGTACTTC	CASSLHVYEQYF
NA	TRBV9	TRBJ1-2	NA	TGTGCCAGCAGCGATGCAGCGAGCAGGGAGTTTGTCGGCTACACCTTC	CASSDAASREFVGYTF
TRBD2	TRBV7-2	TRBJ2-1	many	TGTGCCAGCAGCTCCGGCCAGCGGGAGGGGAGCTCCTACAATGAGCAGTTCTTC	CASSSGQREGSSYNEQFF
NA	TRBV11-2	TRBJ1-6	few	TGTGCCAGCAGCTTTAGAAGCTCCTATAATTCACCCCTCCACTTT	CASSFRSSYNSPLHF
NA	TRBV5-1	TRBJ2-3	few	TGCGCCAGCAGGCCCCAGGCGTCGGGTAGCAATACGCAGTATTTT	CASRPQASGSNTQYF
TRBD1	TRBV5-1	TRBJ2-1	few	TGCGCCAGCAGTCGGACCGGGACAGAGTACAATGAGCAGTTCTTC	CASSRTGTEYNEQFF
TRBD1	TRBV18	TRBJ2-5	many	TGTGCCAGCTCACCAGCGTGGACAGGGGAAGAGACCCAGTACTTC	CASSPAWTGEETQYF
NA	TRBV6-1	TRBJ1-1	few	TGTGCCAGCAGACGGGCGGGGAGCACTGAAGCTTTCTTT	CASRRAGSTEAFF
NA	TRBV27	TRBJ2-7	many	TGTGCCAGCAGTCGGGTTCCGACCTACGAGCAGTACTTC	CASSRVPTYEQYF
NA	TRBV6-2/TRBV6-3	TRBJ2-7	few	TGTGCCAGCAGCAAACCGACGTGGGCAGTGCTTTCCTACGAGCAGTACTTC	CASSKPTWAVLSYEQYF
NA	TRBV6-2/TRBV6-3	TRBJ2-7	many	TGTGCCAGCGGGGCGGCACACCCTGGCGAGCAGTACTTC	CASGAAHPGEQYF
TRBD2	TRBV5-6	TRBJ2-2	NA	TGTGCCAGCCGTGGACTAGCGGAGGAGGCCGGGGAGCTGTTTTTT	CASRGLAEEAGELFF
NA	TRBV6-1	TRBJ2-7	few	TGTGCCAGCAGTGCGGGGGACTCGACCGTCGAGCAGTACTTC	CASSAGDSTVEQYF
NA	TRBV6-6	TRBJ2-7	few	TGTGCCAGCAGTTACTCGAATCACGAGCAGTACTTC	CASSYSNHEQYF
TRBD1	TRBV12-3/TRBV12-4	TRBJ2-7	many	TGTGCCAGCAACCCGACAGGGACCGCCTACGAGCAGTACTTC	CASNPTGTAYEQYF
NA	TRBV7-9	TRBJ2-3	NA	TGTGCCAGCAGCTTAAGGGCCTCCGAGGGAGGGGGAACGCAGTATTTT	CASSLRASEGGGTQYF
NA	TRBV20-1	TRBJ1-4	many	TGCAGTGCTAGAGATTCTCGGGGGTCGCATGAAAAACTGTTTTTT	CSARDSRGSHEKLFF
NA	TRBV20-1	TRBJ2-5	many	TGCAGTGCTAGTCCTCCAAGGGGTAGTGAGACCCAGTACTTC	CSASPPRGSETQYF
NA	TRBV20-1	TRBJ1-4	NA	TGCAGTGCAAGGGGCCTCCGTGGGGAACTGTTTTTT	CSARGLRGELFF
NA	TRBV7-2	TRBJ1-5	few	TGTGCCAGCAGCCCCGACTCGGTTCAGCCCCAGCATTTT	CASSPDSVQPQHF
NA	TRBV5-8	TRBJ2-3	NA	TGTGCCAGCAGCTTGCCGGGCCTCTCGGGAGATACGCAGTATTTT	CASSLPGLSGDTQYF
NA	TRBV20-1	TRBJ2-7	NA	TGCAGTGCTAGAGTCGTCGTTGGAGGGGGCGAGCAGTACTTC	CSARVVVGGGEQYF
TRBD1	TRBV7-8	TRBJ2-7	NA	TGTGCCAGCAGCTTTGTGACAGGGAGTTTTGACGAGCAGTACTTC	CASSFVTGSFDEQYF
NA	TRBV4-3	TRBJ2-4	few	TGCGCCAGCAGCCAAGATGGGGCCAGGGGCATTCAGTACTTC	CASSQDGARGIQYF
NA	TRBV11-2	TRBJ2-1	many	TGTGCCAGCAGCTTCTACGAAACCCCGGGACAATCCTACAATGAGCAGTTCTTC	CASSFYETPGQSYNEQFF
NA	TRBV29-1	TRBJ2-3	NA	TGCAGCGTTATTCGGGGGACTAGCACAGATACGCAGTATTTT	CSVIRGTSTDTQYF
TRBD2	TRBV10-3	TRBJ2-7	few	TGTGCCATCAGTGAGTCGAACAGCCCTAGCGGGAGCTCCTACGAGCAGTACTTC	CAISESNSPSGSSYEQYF
NA	TRBV7-8	TRBJ1-1	many	TGTGCCAGCAGCCGCATGGAAATGAACACTGAAGCTTTCTTT	CASSRMEMNTEAFF
TRBD1	TRBV9	TRBJ1-6	few	TGTGCCAGCAGCGCGAGGACAGGGAATAATTCACCCCTCCACTTT	CASSARTGNNSPLHF
NA	TRBV28	TRBJ2-7	NA	TGTGCCAGCACCCCCCAAGGGCACGAGCAGTACTTC	CASTPQGHEQYF
NA	TRBV29-1	TRBJ2-7	NA	TGCAGCGTTGAGCAGGGTAGAGCCTACGAGCAGTACTTC	CSVEQGRAYEQYF
TRBD1	TRBV6-5	TRBJ1-4	few	TGTGCCAGCTTAGCAGGGGGCGCTGGGGAAAAACTGTTTTTT	CASLAGGAGEKLFF
NA	TRBV11-2	TRBJ1-1	NA	TGTGCCAGCAGCTTGGGGGTTGGGGCTGAAGCTTTCTTT	CASSLGVGAEAFF
NA	TRBV28	TRBJ1-6	few	TGTGCCAGCAGGGACGGACAGTCTGTAAGGTCACCCCTCCACTTT	CASRDGQSVRSPLHF
TRBD2	TRBV2	TRBJ2-1	many	TGTGCCAGCACCGGAGGGCCTAAGCGGGAGGGTTCGTCCAGAGATGAGCAGTTCTTC	CASTGGPKREGSSRDEQFF
NA	TRBV9	TRBJ2-2	few	TGTGCCAGCAGCCCCAGCTCCCCAGACGCTAGCACGAACACCGGGGAGCTGTTTTTT	CASSPSSPDASTNTGELFF
TRBD2	TRBV7-9	TRBJ2-1	few	TGTGCCAGCAGCTCCCGGGACTACTTCAATGAGCAGTTCTTC	CASSSRDYFNEQFF
TRBD2	TRBV9	TRBJ2-5	few	TGTGCCAGCAGCGTAGCGGGGGCCCAAATTGGGACTAGCGGGGTACAAGAGACCCAGTACTTC	CASSVAGAQIGTSGVQETQYF
TRBD2	TRBV20-1	TRBJ2-1	many	TGCAGTGTCTCGAGGGACTACCGAGGGAATGAGCAGTTCTTC	CSVSRDYRGNEQFF
TRBD2	TRBV28	TRBJ2-1	few	TGTGCCAGCAGCCTAAGTATGCTAGCGGGAGTCTCCAATGAGCAGTTCTTC	CASSLSMLAGVSNEQFF
NA	TRBV19	TRBJ2-5	few	TGTGCCAGTAGTATGGGCTCAGTAGTGCAAGAGACCCAGTACTTC	CASSMGSVVQETQYF
NA	TRBV30	TRBJ2-1	many	TGTGCCTGGAGTGTACAAAGCTCCTACAATGAGCAGTTCTTC	CAWSVQSSYNEQFF